One sample yielded the 27 T cell receptor beta chains listed below, sequenced in a study of blood T cell repertoires in COVID-19. TCRdb's copy holds only in-frame clones and misses some; the assay was immunoSEQ multiplex PCR. The table includes roughly 60,000 clones, about 87% detected once. Sequencing was carried out using peripheral blood. Receptor source: a man aged 40-49 years with COVID-19, enrolled during active disease.

This clone was picked up one time. The V call is TRBV19, the J call TRBJ1-2; D gene ambiguous. CDR1 is LNHDA, CDR2 SQIVND, per germline (reference sequence). This CDR3 comprises 15 residues. The V end lost 6 bases, the J end lost 0 bases, and 14 bases lay between the germline ends. The CDR3 DNA reads TGTGCCAGTAGGGACTCCCCTGAAGCTAACTATGGCTACACCTTC. Protein: CASRDSPEANYGYTF.

In its sample, this clone was seen a few times. J is TRBJ2-7 and V is TRBV13; tentatively, D is TRBD2 (5 bases). The germline V gene encodes CDR1 PRHDT and CDR2 FYEKMQ (reference sequence). V was clipped by 0 bases and J by 6 bases, with 18 bases between them. The CDR3 totals 16 residues. The CDR3 loop is CASSLGEGRDSGEQYF. CDR3 DNA sequence: TGTGCCAGCAGCTTAGGTGAGGGAAGAGATTCCGGCGAGCAGTACTTC.

The rearrangement links TRBV5-1 to TRBJ1-1; no clear D. The CDR3 covers 14 residues. The germline gives CDR1 SGHRS, CDR2 YFSETQ. The V gene lost 4 bases and the J gene lost 0 bases, with 10 bases spanning the gap. Written as DNA, the CDR3 is TGCGCCAGCAGCGCCCTCACACTGAACACTGAAGCTTTCTTT. It specifies CASSALTLNTEAFF.

The rearrangement joins TRBV10-2 to TRBJ2-7; D not resolved. Trimming took 4 bases from V and 0 from J, leaving 16 bases between them. Germline lookup yields CDR1 WSHSY and CDR2 SAAADI. CDR3 length equals 16 residues. The CDR3 sequence: CASSALGVPSSYEQYF. Here the CDR3 DNA reads TGCGCCAGCAGTGCCTTAGGTGTCCCTAGCTCCTACGAGCAGTACTTC.

This clone showed up just a few times. The CDR3 bases are TGTGCCAGTAGTACCAACAGGGGTGGAAACACCATATATTTT. This gives the protein CASSTNRGGNTIYF. The rearrangement uses TRBV19 and TRBJ1-3; 7 nucleotides line up with TRBD1. The CDR3 consists of 14 residues. Germline V CDR1 and CDR2: LNHDA, SQIVND (reference sequence). After removal of 4 bases from V and 3 bases from J, the junction contained 3 bases not matched to a gene. Complete variable domain (other parts from reference TRBV19 and TRBJ1-3): DGGITQSPKYLFRKEGQNVTLSCEQNLNHDAMYWYRQDPGQGLRLIYYSQIVNDFQKGDIAEGYSVSREKKESFPLTVTSAQKNPTAFYLCASSTNRGGNTIYFGEGSWLTVV.

V gene TRBV5-6 combines with J gene TRBJ1-5, with 9 bases identical to TRBD1. Germline CDR1 SGHDT, CDR2 YYEEEE. The CDR3 runs to 17 residues. Trimming removed 1 base from V and 0 bases from J; junction bases left unmatched: 5. The CDR3 sequence: CASSLFRDRDSNQPQHF. CDR3 DNA: TGTGCCAGCAGCTTGTTCCGGGACAGGGATAGCAATCAGCCCCAGCATTTT.

The chain carries TRBV29-1 and TRBJ1-4; 10 nucleotides align to TRBD1. Germline V gives CDR1 SQVTM, CDR2 ANQGSEA. V was clipped by 4 bases and J by 8 bases; unmatched bases: 7. The CDR3 extends over 14 amino acids. The CDR3 sequence: CSVVGTGEGEKLFF. As DNA, the CDR3 is TGCAGCGTTGTGGGGACAGGGGAGGGGGAAAAACTGTTTTTT.

CDR3 protein: CASSIRREAYNEQFF. CDR3 sequence (DNA): TGTGCCAGTAGTATAAGGCGGGAGGCCTACAATGAGCAGTTCTTC. The chain uses TRBV19 and TRBJ2-1; 8 positions agree with TRBD2. With V trimmed by 2 bases and J by 2 bases, 2 bases remained unmatched. Germline CDR1 is LNHDA and CDR2 is SQIVND (reference sequence). The CDR3 runs to 15 residues.

This sequence joins TRBV27 and TRBJ2-1, with a possible D match to TRBD1 (5 bases). Trimming took 6 bases from V and 11 from J, leaving 11 bases between them. The CDR3 totals 11 residues. Germline V gene lookup returns CDR1 MNHEY and CDR2 SMNVEV (reference sequence). CDR3 bases: TGTGCCAGCAGACAGGTGTCCCAGCAGTTCTTC. Translation gives CASRQVSQQFF.

The rearrangement links TRBV6-4 to TRBJ2-2, with D perhaps TRBD1 (5 bases). Germline values: CDR1 MRHNA, CDR2 SNTAGT. V lost 4 bases, J lost 4 bases, and 13 bases lay in between. The CDR3 has 15 amino acids. The CDR3 region is CASSAQGVGTGELFF. CDR3 nucleotide sequence: TGTGCCAGCAGTGCTCAGGGTGTCGGCACCGGGGAGCTGTTTTTT.

This clone showed up just a few times. This chain links TRBV7-3 with TRBJ2-7; TRBD2 agrees at 8 bases. Germline CDR1 is SGHTA and CDR2 is FQGTGA. The length of the CDR3 is 14 residues. With V trimmed by 5 bases and J by 1 base, 4 bases remained unmatched. CDR3 nucleotide sequence: TGTGCCAGCAGCCTACCGGGAGGGTCCTACGAGCAGTACTTC. As protein: CASSLPGGSYEQYF. The full variable domain, completed using reference TRBV7-3 and TRBJ2-7, is GAGVSQTPSNKVTEKGKYVELRCDPISGHTALYWYRQSLGQGPEFLIYFQGTGAADDSGLPNDRFFAVRPEGSVSTLKIQRTERGDSAVYLCASSLPGGSYEQYFGPGTRLTVT.

The V gene is TRBV10-1, the J gene TRBJ1-1; D gene ambiguous. CDR3 length: 14 amino acids. The germline gives CDR1 WNHNN, CDR2 SYGVQD (reference sequence). Trimming left V 0 bases short and J 1 base short, with 6 bases between. Written as DNA, the CDR3 is TGCGCCAGCAGTGAGTCGAGAGCGAACACTGAAGCTTTCTTT. Residues: CASSESRANTEAFF.

This chain joins TRBV7-6 and TRBJ1-4, with a weak D call TRBD1 (6 bases). The CDR3 is made up of 17 amino acids. V was trimmed by 1 base and J by 7 bases, leaving 19 bases between them. Germline CDR1 is SGHVS and CDR2 is FNYEAQ. The CDR3 DNA is TGTGCCAGCAGCTTAGAAGGGAGACAGGCGTTGGGTGAAAAACTGTTTTTT. Amino acid sequence: CASSLEGRQALGEKLFF.

V and J are TRBV5-8 and TRBJ2-7; D is possibly TRBD1 (5 bases). The germline V gene has CDR1 SGHTS and CDR2 YDEGEE. The CDR3 runs to 15 residues. The ends were cut back, 1 base at V and 0 bases at J, with 11 bases in the middle. The CDR3: CASSLRWTNSYEQYF. The CDR3 coding sequence is TGTGCCAGCAGCTTGAGATGGACAAACTCCTACGAGCAGTACTTC. Variable domain in full (rest from reference TRBV5-8 and TRBJ2-7): EAGVTQSPTHLIKTRGQQATLRCSPISGHTSVYWYQQALGLGLQFLLWYDEGEERNRGNFPPRFSGRQFPNYSSELNVNALELEDSALYLCASSLRWTNSYEQYFGPGTRLTVT.

The J gene is TRBJ2-5, the V gene TRBV2; D might be TRBD2 (5 bases). Germline V gene lookup returns CDR1 SNHLY and CDR2 FYNNEI. The CDR3 extends over 15 amino acids. V was pared by 3 bases and J by 5 bases, with 16 bases between. CDR3 in amino acids: CASSELRALGETQYF. Here the CDR3 DNA reads TGTGCCAGCAGTGAGCTGCGGGCTCTAGGGGAGACCCAGTACTTC.

The J gene is TRBJ2-2, the V gene TRBV4-2, with TRBD2 matching 7 bases. The CDR3 covers 14 residues. The germline V gene has CDR1 LGHNA and CDR2 YNFKEQ. V was pared by 4 bases and J by 6 bases, with 5 bases of the junction left unmatched. CDR3 DNA: TGTGCCAGCAGCCTCGGACTAGGGGCCGGGGAGCTGTTTTTT. Its protein is CASSLGLGAGELFF.

The chain employs TRBV5-4 and TRBJ1-2; maybe TRBD1 (6 bases). Trimming shortened V by 2 bases and J by 4 bases, and 9 bases separated the two germline ends. Germline V gives CDR1 SGHNT, CDR2 YYREEE (reference sequence). CDR3 length equals 13 residues. CDR3 amino acids: CASSLQGPYGYTF. The DNA of the CDR3 is TGTGCCAGCAGCTTACAGGGCCCCTATGGCTACACCTTC. Together with reference TRBV5-4 and TRBJ1-2, the CDR3 gives the full variable domain: ETGVTQSPTHLIKTRGQQVTLRCSSQSGHNTVSWYQQALGQGPQFIFQYYREEENGRGNFPPRFSGLQFPNYSSELNVNALELDDSALYLCASSLQGPYGYTFGSGTRLTVV.

This chain connects TRBV28 to TRBJ1-6; 10 nucleotides align to TRBD1. The V gene end was trimmed by 7 bases and the J gene end by 9 bases; junction bases not matched to a gene: 12. Germline V gene data show CDR1 as MDHEN and CDR2 as SYDVKM. This CDR3 contains 16 residues. The CDR3 bases are TGTGCCAGCACTCAACCGACAGGGGGCGGCGGTTCACCCCTCCACTTT. It yields the protein CASTQPTGGGGSPLHF.

This chain joins TRBV7-8 and TRBJ1-6; D ambiguous. The CDR3 sequence is 14 residues long. Trimming cost V 7 bases and J 0 bases, with 7 bases left between them. CDR1 SGHVS and CDR2 FQNEAQ come from the germline V gene. CDR3 amino acids: CASKEGSYNSPLHF. CDR3 nucleotides: TGTGCCAGCAAAGAGGGCTCCTATAATTCACCCCTCCACTTT.

The chain joins TRBV25-1 to TRBJ2-5; no clear D gene. CDR1 is MGHDK and CDR2 is SYGVNS in the germline V gene. Trimming took off 4 bases at V and 3 bases at J, with 6 bases between the two ends. The CDR3 length is 12 residues. The CDR3 DNA follows: TGTGCCAGCAGTGTCGCGGAAGAGACCCAGTACTTC. As protein: CASSVAEETQYF. Based on the CDR3 plus reference TRBV25-1 and TRBJ2-5, the full variable domain is EADIYQTPRYLVIGTGKKITLECSQTMGHDKMYWYQQDPGMELHLIHYSYGVNSTEKGDLSSESTVSRIRTEHFPLTLESARPSHTSQYLCASSVAEETQYFGPGTRLLVL.

J is TRBJ1-4 and V is TRBV4-1; D ambiguous. Germline assignment: CDR1 MGHRA and CDR2 YSYEKL. The CDR3 is 17 residues long. The V end was cut by 1 base, the J end by 0 bases, with 12 bases between. The CDR3: CASSQVDTFATNEKLFF. In nucleotides, the CDR3 is TGCGCCAGCAGCCAAGTTGACACTTTTGCAACTAATGAAAAACTGTTTTTT.

The chain employs TRBV7-9 and TRBJ2-7; D unresolved. V was shortened by 0 bases and J by 0 bases, with 9 bases between the two germline ends. Germline assignment: CDR1 SEHNR and CDR2 FQNEAQ (reference sequence). This CDR3 has 15 amino acids. The DNA for the CDR3 is TGTGCCAGCAGCTTAGCAAGGCGGAGCTCCTACGAGCAGTACTTC. It translates to CASSLARRSSYEQYF.

The chain couples TRBV11-3 to TRBJ1-1; unclear D gene. Trimming removed 5 bases from V and 7 bases from J, with 14 bases in between. Per the germline V gene, CDR1 is SGHNT and CDR2 is YENEEA. The CDR3 totals 13 residues. CDR3 loop: CASSLSPGIEAFF. DNA for the CDR3: TGTGCCAGCAGCCTTTCCCCGGGAATTGAAGCTTTCTTT.

This chain joins TRBV6-6 and TRBJ1-4; D remains ambiguous. The CDR3 loop spans 14 amino acids. Germline values: CDR1 MNHNY, CDR2 SVGAGI (reference sequence). V lost 2 bases, J lost 8 bases, and 12 bases lay in between. CDR3 protein: CASSYPRRWEKLFF. In DNA, the CDR3 is TGTGCCAGCAGTTACCCCCGGCGGTGGGAAAAACTGTTTTTT.

The gene calls are TRBV3-1 (or the pseudogene TRBV3-2) and TRBJ2-3, with TRBD2 as a possible D gene (7 bases). Germline V CDR1 and CDR2: LGHDT, YNNKEL (reference sequence). The CDR3 loop spans 17 amino acids. Trimming took off 4 bases at V and 6 bases at J, with 23 bases between the two ends. The chain's CDR3 is CASSPSGAGATRDTQYF. The CDR3 DNA follows: TGTGCCAGCAGCCCCTCGGGGGCGGGGGCGACGCGGGATACGCAGTATTTT.

V and J are TRBV18 and TRBJ1-1; a weak D match, TRBD1 (6 bases). CDR1 KGHSH and CDR2 LQKENI come from the germline V gene. The CDR3 loop spans 16 amino acids. Trimming left V 3 bases short and J 4 bases short, with 18 bases between. This CDR3 reads CASSPSGGGWGTEAFF. The CDR3 DNA sequence: TGTGCCAGCTCACCTAGTGGGGGGGGCTGGGGCACTGAAGCTTTCTTT.

The chain recombines TRBV19 with TRBJ1-5; 10 positions match TRBD1. Germline V gene data show CDR1 as LNHDA and CDR2 as SQIVND (reference sequence). V was clipped by 6 bases and J by 4 bases; unmatched bases: 6. CDR3 size: 15 residues. The CDR3 DNA sequence: TGTGCCAGTAGCGGACAGGGGGTTTCTAATCAGCCCCAGCATTTT. It translates to CASSGQGVSNQPQHF.